What follows are 32 T cell receptor beta chains derived from one specimen sequenced in a study of blood T cell repertoires in COVID-19. Clones were sequenced by immunoSEQ multiplex PCR, and TCRdb holds only the in-frame ones, with some missing. The table shows 250,000 to 300,000 clones, with roughly 80% occurring only once. What was sequenced was peripheral blood. These receptors were collected from a man aged 55 to 70 who had recovered from COVID-19.

V gene TRBV5-4 combines with J gene TRBJ1-2; D is possibly TRBD1 (5 bases). This CDR3 comprises 14 residues. Trimming left V 1 base short and J 4 bases short, with 11 bases between. The germline V gene has CDR1 SGHNT and CDR2 YYREEE (reference sequence). CDR3 loop: CASSLTRGGYGYTF. The DNA for the CDR3 is TGTGCCAGCAGCTTGACAAGGGGCGGCTATGGCTACACCTTC.

The chain combines TRBV19 with TRBJ1-5; TRBD1 aligns across 11 bases. Per the germline V gene, CDR1 is LNHDA and CDR2 is SQIVND (reference sequence). The CDR3 is made up of 14 amino acids. Losses at the gene ends were 4 bases for V and 6 bases for J; bases not matched to a gene: 2. The CDR3 coding sequence is TGTGCCAGTAGTACAGGGACAGGGGGTCAGCCCCAGCATTTT. This codes for CASSTGTGGQPQHF.

The rearrangement uses TRBV10-3 and TRBJ2-7; D is unclear. CDR3 length: 13 residues. Germline CDR1 ENHRY, CDR2 SYGVKD. V lost 6 bases, J lost 0 bases, and 9 bases lay in between. The CDR3 region has the DNA TGTGCCATCAGACCCCCGGTCTCCTACGAGCAGTACTTC. Its translation: CAIRPPVSYEQYF.

The gene calls are TRBV5-4 and TRBJ2-4; 9 nucleotides align to TRBD1. The CDR3 covers 17 residues. CDR1 SGHNT and CDR2 YYREEE come from the germline V gene (reference sequence). J was trimmed by 2 bases and V by 4 bases; bases with no gene match: 10. CDR3 nucleotides: TGTGCCAGCAGCCGGGTCGGGACAGGGCGGTCCAAAAACATTCAGTACTTC. Residues: CASSRVGTGRSKNIQYF.

The V call is TRBV3-1 (or the pseudogene TRBV3-2), the J call TRBJ2-4; TRBD1 matches 9 bases. The CDR3 sequence is 16 residues long. Germline CDR1 and CDR2: LGHDT and YNNKEL (reference sequence). J lost 2 bases, V lost 4 bases, and 6 bases had no gene match. CDR3 sequence: CASSLGTGLPKNIQYF. The CDR3, as DNA: TGTGCCAGCAGCCTGGGGACAGGGCTACCCAAAAACATTCAGTACTTC.

This rearrangement joins TRBV25-1 to TRBJ2-5; no firm D call. Germline V gene sequence: CDR1 MGHDK, CDR2 SYGVNS. The CDR3 length is 12 residues. V dropped 1 base and J dropped 2 bases, with 2 bases sitting between them. The CDR3 loop reads CASSESQETQYF. The DNA for the CDR3 is TGTGCCAGCAGTGAATCGCAAGAGACCCAGTACTTC.

The rearrangement joins TRBV27 to TRBJ2-7; D not resolved. The CDR3 totals 15 residues. Trimming took 5 bases from V and 0 from J, leaving 14 bases between them. The germline gives CDR1 MNHEY, CDR2 SMNVEV (reference sequence). The CDR3 protein is CASSQYREPSYEQYF. The CDR3 nucleotides read TGTGCCAGCAGTCAATACAGAGAACCCTCCTACGAGCAGTACTTC.

This sequence joins TRBV19 and TRBJ1-1; D is perhaps TRBD1 (5 bases). Germline V lookup: CDR1 LNHDA, CDR2 SQIVND (reference sequence). This CDR3 has 14 amino acids. V was clipped by 5 bases and J by 7 bases, with 17 bases between them. In nucleotides, the CDR3 is TGTGCCAGTAGTCCGGAACACAGGCGAGATGAAGCTTTCTTT. Encoded protein: CASSPEHRRDEAFF.

J is TRBJ1-1 and V is TRBV5-6; 10 nucleotides align to TRBD1. The germline CDR1 and CDR2 sequences are SGHDT and YYEEEE. CDR3 length: 16 amino acids. Trimming took 0 bases from V and 3 from J; bases not matched to a gene: 5. CDR3 coding DNA: TGTGCCAGCAGCTTGGTGGGACAGGGGTCTCACACTGAAGCTTTCTTT. Protein sequence: CASSLVGQGSHTEAFF.

The sample holds many counts of this clone. V usage is TRBV4-1 and J usage is TRBJ2-1, with a weak D call TRBD1 (6 bases). This CDR3 has 17 amino acids. V lost 2 bases and J 3 bases, leaving 17 bases between the germline ends. CDR1 is MGHRA and CDR2 is YSYEKL in the germline V gene. The CDR3 bases are TGCGCCAGCAGCCAACCAGGTCGCGACAGGAGCTACAATGAGCAGTTCTTC. It encodes CASSQPGRDRSYNEQFF.

This rearrangement joins TRBV3-1 (or the pseudogene TRBV3-2) to TRBJ1-1; D remains ambiguous. V lost 2 bases and J 2 bases, leaving 6 bases between the germline ends. In germline, CDR1 is LGHDT, CDR2 YNNKEL (reference sequence). The CDR3 sequence is 13 residues long. The CDR3: CASSQKQNTEAFF. DNA of the CDR3: TGTGCCAGCAGCCAAAAACAAAACACTGAAGCTTTCTTT.

The rearrangement links TRBV11-2 to TRBJ1-5; 9 bases are a match to TRBD1. Trimming removed 1 base from V and 9 bases from J; junction bases left unmatched: 4. This CDR3 spans 14 amino acids. The V gene's germline CDR1 is SGHAT and CDR2 FQNNGV. CDR3 sequence reads: CASSLAGQGWPQHF. CDR3 nucleotide sequence: TGTGCCAGCAGCTTAGCGGGACAGGGTTGGCCCCAGCATTTT. The full variable domain, rest sourced from reference TRBV11-2 and TRBJ1-5, is EAGVAQSPRYKIIEKRQSVAFWCNPISGHATLYWYQQILGQGPKLLIQFQNNGVVDDSQLPKDRFSAERLKGVDSTLKIQPAKLEDSAVYLCASSLAGQGWPQHFGDGTRLSIL.

The V gene is TRBV7-9, the J gene TRBJ1-4; possible D gene TRBD1, 6 bases. There are 15 residues in the CDR3. From germline, CDR1 is SEHNR and CDR2 FQNEAQ (reference sequence). Trimming left V 1 base short and J 3 bases short, with 9 bases between. The CDR3 spells CASSLVQGPNEKLFF. CDR3 coding DNA: TGTGCCAGCAGCTTAGTACAGGGCCCTAATGAAAAACTGTTTTTT.

The V and J genes are TRBV12-1 and TRBJ2-7; TRBD1, as called in the table, went unchecked against the DNA. TRBV12-1 counts as a pseudogene. This CDR3 contains 17 residues. For the CDR3, the DNA is TGTGCCAGCAGCTTTGTATTCGGGGACAGGCCACTCTACGAGCAGTACTTC. Amino acids: CASSFVFGDRPLYEQYF.

This chain joins TRBV5-4 and TRBJ1-4; D is unclear. V dropped 2 bases and J dropped 12 bases, with 14 bases sitting between them. This CDR3 comprises 13 residues. Per the germline V gene, CDR1 is SGHNT and CDR2 is YYREEE (reference sequence). The CDR3 nucleotides read TGTGCCAGCAGCTTTCCCCCACACGGAGAACTGTTTTTT. Translating it yields CASSFPPHGELFF.

The chain is built from TRBV6-6 and TRBJ2-7; no clear D. CDR3 length equals 14 residues. The germline V and J ends were trimmed by 0 bases and 0 bases, with 6 bases remaining between them. Germline V gene sequence: CDR1 MNHNY, CDR2 SVGAGI (reference sequence). CDR3 region: CASSYSRDSYEQYF. The CDR3 DNA reads as TGTGCCAGCAGTTACTCCCGCGACTCCTACGAGCAGTACTTC.

This chain joins TRBV30 and TRBJ1-5; weak D call: TRBD1 (5 bases). The germline CDR1 and CDR2 sequences are GTSNPN and SVGIG (reference sequence). The ends were cut back, 3 bases at V and 4 bases at J, with 10 bases in the middle. The CDR3 spans 13 residues. In DNA, the CDR3 is TGTGCCTGGAGGGCCGACAGAAATCAGCCCCAGCATTTT. Translating it yields CAWRADRNQPQHF.

The chain uses TRBV14 and TRBJ1-4; maybe TRBD1 (5 bases). This CDR3 contains 16 residues. The germline V gene encodes CDR1 SGHDN and CDR2 FVKESK. The V end lost 0 bases, the J end lost 6 bases, and 14 bases lay between the germline ends. The CDR3 region is CASSQDYGAIDEKLFF. In DNA, the CDR3 is TGTGCCAGCAGCCAAGATTATGGGGCTATCGATGAAAAACTGTTTTTT.

This clone came up once. The chain uses TRBV27 and TRBJ1-2; possibly TRBD1 for D (6 bases). Germline loops: CDR1 MNHEY, CDR2 SMNVEV (reference sequence). Between the trimmed V and J ends, which lost 0 bases and 4 bases, there was a span of 9 bases. The CDR3 contains 14 residues. This chain's CDR3 is CASSLSGASYGYTF. CDR3 coding DNA: TGTGCCAGCAGTTTATCGGGGGCCAGCTATGGCTACACCTTC.

This chain connects TRBV18 to TRBJ1-1, with 10 bases that match TRBD1. This CDR3 comprises 14 residues. Germline CDR1 KGHSH, CDR2 LQKENI. V gave up 3 bases and J gave up 9 bases; unmatched junction bases: 7. The CDR3 spells CASSPYPGQGKAFF. CDR3 DNA sequence: TGTGCCAGCTCACCTTATCCGGGACAGGGGAAAGCTTTCTTT.

The chain employs TRBV6-5 and TRBJ2-2; D might be TRBD1 (6 bases). This CDR3 region has 13 residues. Trimming removed 2 bases from V and 6 bases from J, with 7 bases in between. Per germline, CDR1 MNHEY and CDR2 SVGAGI. The CDR3 coding sequence is TGTGCCAGCAGTTACAACAGGGCCGGGGAGCTGTTTTTT. It yields the protein CASSYNRAGELFF.

The V and J genes are TRBV15 and TRBJ2-5; D remains ambiguous. This CDR3 comprises 13 residues. Per germline, CDR1 LNHNV and CDR2 YYDKDF (reference sequence). V was cut by 0 bases and J by 3 bases, with 5 bases left in between. The CDR3 loop reads CATSRDLKETQYF. The CDR3 coding sequence is TGTGCCACCAGCAGAGATCTAAAAGAGACCCAGTACTTC.

The chain carries TRBV5-1 and TRBJ2-1; 14 bases match TRBD2. Germline V gene sequence: CDR1 SGHRS, CDR2 YFSETQ. V lost 2 bases and J lost 0; bases outside the gene matches: 7. The CDR3 has 19 residues. The DNA of the CDR3 is TGCGCCAGCAGCTTAAGGACTAGCGGGGGGCCGAGCTCCTACAATGAGCAGTTCTTC. Its translation is CASSLRTSGGPSSYNEQFF.

The chain is built from TRBV19 and TRBJ1-5, with D possibly TRBD1 on 6 matching bases. Germline values: CDR1 LNHDA, CDR2 SQIVND (reference sequence). With 4 bases removed from V and 3 bases from J, the gap between germline ends came to 16 bases. The CDR3 has 16 amino acids. CDR3 protein: CASSTPVRGDNQPQHF. The CDR3 nucleotides read TGTGCCAGTAGTACCCCAGTCAGGGGAGACAATCAGCCCCAGCATTTT. Based on the CDR3 plus reference TRBV19 and TRBJ1-5, the full variable domain is DGGITQSPKYLFRKEGQNVTLSCEQNLNHDAMYWYRQDPGQGLRLIYYSQIVNDFQKGDIAEGYSVSREKKESFPLTVTSAQKNPTAFYLCASSTPVRGDNQPQHFGDGTRLSIL.

The V call is TRBV2, the J call TRBJ1-1, with 10 bases lining up with TRBD1. Germline V gene lookup returns CDR1 SNHLY and CDR2 FYNNEI. After removal of 6 bases from V and 1 base from J, the junction contained 2 bases not matched to a gene. The CDR3 contains 14 residues. CDR3 sequence: CASRGQGWNTEAFF. DNA of the CDR3: TGTGCCAGCAGGGGACAGGGGTGGAACACTGAAGCTTTCTTT. Supplemented by reference TRBV2 and TRBJ1-1, the full variable domain reads EPEVTQTPSHQVTQMGQEVILRCVPISNHLYFYWYRQILGQKVEFLVSFYNNEISEKSEIFDDQFSVERPDGSNFTLKIRSTKLEDSAMYFCASRGQGWNTEAFFGQGTRLTVV.

This chain connects TRBV7-9 to TRBJ1-6, with D possibly being TRBD1 (6 bases). V was trimmed by 5 bases and J by 9 bases, leaving 14 bases between them. This CDR3 region has 14 residues. Germline values: CDR1 SEHNR, CDR2 FQNEAQ (reference sequence). CDR3 region: CASSLGGAGSPLHF. DNA of the CDR3: TGTGCCAGCAGCCTGGGGGGGGCCGGTTCACCCCTCCACTTT.

The rearrangement joins TRBV5-1 to TRBJ2-1; 7 nucleotides align to TRBD1. Germline V gene sequence: CDR1 SGHRS, CDR2 YFSETQ. Trimming removed 2 bases from V and 5 bases from J; junction bases left unmatched: 4. The length of the CDR3 is 14 residues. In DNA, the CDR3 is TGCGCCAGCAGCTTTAAGGGGGCGGACAATGAGCAGTTCTTC. The encoded protein is CASSFKGADNEQFF.

This clone has only a few counts. V and J are TRBV27 and TRBJ2-2; no clear D. Germline V lookup: CDR1 MNHEY, CDR2 SMNVEV (reference sequence). V was cut by 8 bases and J by 6 bases, with 13 bases left in between. The CDR3 is 13 residues long. CDR3 residues: CASATVISGELFF. The CDR3 DNA follows: TGTGCCAGCGCCACGGTGATCTCCGGGGAGCTGTTTTTT.

This sequence joins TRBV4-2 and TRBJ2-1, with D perhaps matching TRBD2 (5 bases). V was shortened by 0 bases and J by 5 bases, with 14 bases between the two germline ends. The CDR3 sequence is 16 residues long. CDR1 is LGHNA and CDR2 is YNFKEQ in the germline V gene. CDR3 nucleotide sequence: TGTGCCAGCAGCCAAGAACCCCCCGGAGGTCACAATGAGCAGTTCTTC. It encodes CASSQEPPGGHNEQFF.

This chain links TRBV7-3 with TRBJ2-5; TRBD2 matches at 9 bases. The CDR3 consists of 15 residues. Germline V gene data show CDR1 as SGHTA and CDR2 as FQGTGA. The ends lost 5 bases at V and 9 bases at J; junction bases unmatched: 13. CDR3 in DNA: TGTGCCAGCAGCCCCACGACTAGCGGCGTAGACGCCCAGTACTTC. Its translation: CASSPTTSGVDAQYF.

The chain uses TRBV29-1 and TRBJ2-5, with TRBD2 matching 7 bases. The CDR3 sequence is 14 residues long. The junction had 5 bases not matched to a gene; V was cut back by 3 bases and J by 1 base. Germline assignment: CDR1 SQVTM and CDR2 ANQGSEA. DNA of the CDR3: TGCAGCGTTGAGGGGGGGGACCTCCAAGAGACCCAGTACTTC. Translated: CSVEGGDLQETQYF.

The rearrangement joins TRBV7-9 to TRBJ2-3; 8 bases align to TRBD1. Germline CDR1 SEHNR, CDR2 FQNEAQ (reference sequence). J lost 4 bases, V lost 6 bases, and 12 bases had no gene match. CDR3 length: 16 residues. The CDR3 bases are TGTGCCAGCAGTTTCACGGTGGACAGGGTCTCAGATACGCAGTATTTT. Protein sequence: CASSFTVDRVSDTQYF.